The source of this TCR beta chain is a study of OX40 agonist ivuxolimab in advanced cancers. About the study: The study treated patients with ivuxolimab, an agonistic anti-OX40 (CD134) antibody. The mean age was approximately 60 years, ranging from roughly 23 to 90, with about four fifths of participants male.

Points on this clone: Its antigen is not known.

Assay: immunoSEQ multiplex PCR; the TCRdb copy retains only in-frame clones and omits some. The table shows approximately 60,000 clones, with 80% to 90% occurring only once. Study observations and caveats: No determination was made of the antigen specificity of the expanded peripheral T cells.

The sequence derives from an adult with an advanced solid tumor such as melanoma, head and neck, liver or kidney cancer. The source was CD4+ or CD8+ T cells sorted from blood, collected in a trial of the OX40 agonist ivuxolimab.

The CDR3 DNA reads TGTGCCAGCAGCTTACTGGGGCGTCATGAGCAGTTCTTC. This translates into CASSLLGRHEQFF. The gene calls are TRBV13 and TRBJ2-1; possible D gene TRBD1, 5 bases. V lost 2 bases to trimming and J lost 8 bases, with 10 bases between them. The CDR3 totals 13 residues. The germline V gene has CDR1 PRHDT and CDR2 FYEKMQ (reference sequence).